This T cell receptor beta chain was sequenced during a study of identical twins. A single record per CDR3 protein comes from TCRdb applying MiXCR to the 5' RACE reads. The sample records approximately 670,000 distinct CDR3 sequences, 5.5% to 7.5% being singletons. Germline CDR1 reads LNHDA; CDR2 reads SQIVND (reference sequence). This CDR3 spans 18 amino acids. Germline trimming cut 2 bases from V and 0 bases from J; bases unmatched to any gene: 8. The sequence came from a man aged 18-30 years in good health. This sequence joins TRBV19 and TRBJ1-5; 9 nucleotides match TRBD1. Specimen: naive T cells sorted from blood. The chain's CDR3 is CASSIYNRGLNSNQPQHF. The CDR3 DNA follows: TGTGCCAGTAGTATATATAACAGGGGGCTGAATAGCAATCAGCCCCAGCATTTT.